This TCR beta chain was recorded in a study of blood T cell repertoires in COVID-19. Original handling: Reference gene primer amplification gave nucleated cell count estimates. TCRdb keeps only in-frame clones here, not all; method: immunoSEQ multiplex PCR. V, J and clone size reflect that table, while D and trimming were determined from the DNA. The sample consists of around 300,000 clones, about 85% of them appearing once. Participants' reported clinical history set cohort assignment. Among Cohort 3 donors, those recovered had two negative PCRs, clearance, or symptom resolution. The source material was PBMCs or T cells enriched from blood (not recorded which). The TCR originated in a woman aged 45-65 years who had recovered from COVID-19.

CDR3 nucleotides: TGTGCCAGCAGCCTAGCGGCAGGCGAGAACACTGAAGCTTTCTTT. It encodes CASSLAAGENTEAFF. This sequence joins TRBV11-2 and TRBJ1-1; D remains unclear. Germline CDR1 is SGHAT and CDR2 is FQNNGV. There are 15 residues in the CDR3. Trimming took 5 bases from V and 1 from J, leaving 14 bases between them.